Below, one T cell receptor beta chain is given with its context. In this sample, this clone turned up a few times. The target of this receptor is not known. No much larger clonotype is one base removed from it; base qualities were not supplied. This specimen belongs to a study of memory B cells and T cells in multiple sclerosis (dated by TCRdb to the late 2010s). Concerning the study at large: The study compared TCR beta repertoires of autoproliferating peripheral T cells with brain lesion-infiltrating T cells in multiple sclerosis patients. Two multiple sclerosis patients, for whom either brain lesions at autopsy or brain-infiltrating cells from biopsy were available, were included in TCR sequencing.

The CDR1 and CDR2 encoded by the germline V gene are MGHRA and YSYEKL. From its cysteine to its phenylalanine, the CDR3 spans 15 amino acids. The read is trimmed to its CDR3 DNA, 45 bases read in frame from base 1. The trim is 7 bases for V and 0 bases for J, with a gap of 16 bases between the germline ends. Using the immunoSEQ Platform, TCRbeta CDR3 regions were amplified from extracted genomic DNA. The immunoSEQ assay combined multiplex PCR with high-throughput sequencing and a vendor bioinformatics pipeline. Processing in the source paper ran as follows. Non-productive sequences and CDR3s under 4 amino acids long were removed, and the clonotype frequencies in each sample were recalculated. Shared clonotypes were identified in immunoSEQ Analyzer 2.0 as identical CDR3 amino acid, V gene and J gene sequences. Repertoire overlap was normalized by dividing shared clonotype counts by the product of both clone-set sizes, with the result scaled by 1000 into arbitrary units. The immuneACCESS repertoire file appears here via TCRdb, limited to in-frame rearrangements. These files lack a portion of the clones; in checked studies, under half of the deficit traces to unresolved V genes, and the cause of the others is not known. From that table come the V and J calls and clone size; the DNA was used to work out D and trimming. This sample comprises 40,000 to 50,000 clones, approximately 80% of them detected only once. Jointly, the top ten make up around 1.1% of the sample.

Autoproliferating (CFSEdim) and non-proliferating (CFSEhi) T cell fractions were sequenced separately after stimulus-free culture of CFSE-labeled PBMCs. In total, some 5x10^7 CFSE-labeled PBMCs were cultured without stimulus for less than 9 days, after which replicate wells were pooled. PBMCs were labeled with about 0.5 uM CFSE and cultured in serum-free AIM-V medium without exogenous stimuli. PBMCs were obtained by Ficoll density gradient centrifugation and kept cryopreserved until use. Live 7-AAD-negative cells were sorted on a FACSAria III, washed with PBS, and frozen at -80 degrees C as dry pellets. What the authors observed across the whole study: Because clone-set sizes varied across compartments, the counts of shared clonotypes were affected, making normalization necessary.

Rearrangement joined TRBV4-1 to TRBJ2-7; TRBD2 could be the D gene, as 5 bases match. This TCR derives from a human donor with multiple sclerosis. Sequenced input: PBMCs from blood kept in culture. The sequenced DNA is TGCGCCAGCACCCGCGGGCCGGGCGGCTCCTACGAGCAGTACTTC. This gives the protein CASTRGPGGSYEQYF.